This TCR beta chain was profiled in a study of blood T cell repertoires in COVID-19. This clone was counted between two and nine times. Germline loops: CDR1 MNHNY, CDR2 SVGAGI (reference sequence). This CDR3 has 14 amino acids. V shed 2 bases and J shed 6 bases, with 8 bases lying between them. Assay used: immunoSEQ multiplex PCR; TCRdb lists only in-frame clones, some missing. Of around 86,000 clones detected, nearly 85% appear once; the ten largest clones hold 25% to 35%. The V and J genes are TRBV6-6 and TRBJ1-6; D unresolved. The source is a woman of 80 years or more with acute or convalescent COVID-19. What was sequenced was peripheral blood. The CDR3 DNA reads as TGTGCCAGCAGTTACATAGGGAGTAATTCACCCCTCCACTTT. Translated, it gives CASSYIGSNSPLHF.